This T cell receptor (beta chain) was found in a study of cytomegalovirus exposure and HLA in healthy donors. The PCR had 60 Vbeta and 13 Jbeta primers. Libraries were prepared by immunoSEQ multiplex PCR; TCRdb keeps only in-frame clonotypes and omits some of them. This sample has 120,000 to 150,000 clones, with roughly two thirds found just once. Trimming left V 8 bases short and J 8 bases short, with 15 bases between. Germline lookup yields CDR1 SGHTA and CDR2 FQGNSA. This CDR3 has 12 residues. The chain recombines TRBV7-2 with TRBJ1-1; maybe TRBD1 (6 bases). The source is a male donor in good health and CMV-seronegative. Sequenced material: PBMCs. Here the CDR3 reads CASGTEGVEAFF. The CDR3 nucleotides read TGTGCCAGCGGCACAGAGGGGGTAGAAGCTTTCTTT.